A selection of T cell receptor beta chains follows, all from one sample in a study of T cells in Graves' hyperthyroidism and ophthalmopathy. TCRdb re-called the multiplex PCR reads with MiXCR, one entry per CDR3 protein. Here the sample spans about 500,000 distinct CDR3 sequences, approximately 15% being singletons. The sample consisted of blood. These receptors all stem from a woman aged 18-29 years with Graves' hyperthyroidism. CDR3s include the opening cysteine and the closing phenylalanine or tryptophan. D genes are given only for firm matches. The size entry is marked missing in some rows and otherwise reads once, few, many or a size class.

D	size	J	V	DNA	CDR3
.	many	TRBJ1-1	TRBV7-2	TGTGCCAGCAGCAATAGGGTGAACACTGAAGCTTTCTTT	CASSNRVNTEAFF
.	few	TRBJ2-5	TRBV5-1	TGCGCCAGCAGCTTGGGGGGAACAGGGTACCGAGAGACCCAGTACTTC	CASSLGGTGYRETQYF
.	many	TRBJ2-2	TRBV12-3/TRBV12-4	TGTGCCAGCAACCTAATCCTTAGACTAGGGGAGAACACCGGGGAGCTGTTTTTT	CASNLILRLGENTGELFF
TRBD2	many	TRBJ2-7	TRBV11-2	TGTGCCAGCAGCTTAGACTCGGGAGGGCCATACGAGCAGTACTTC	CASSLDSGGPYEQYF
.	.	TRBJ2-5	TRBV5-1	TGCGCCAGCAGCTTTGCCCTGGAAGAGACCCAGTACTTC	CASSFALEETQYF
.	few	TRBJ1-1	TRBV28	TGTGCCAGCAGTTTAACAAATACCCTCGTGAACACTGAAGCTTTCTTT	CASSLTNTLVNTEAFF
.	few	TRBJ2-2	TRBV29-1	TGCAGCGTTGTTGTTGACGTCACCGGGGAGCTGTTTTTT	CSVVVDVTGELFF
.	many	TRBJ1-1	TRBV7-2	TGTGCCAGCAGCTTGGGTTGGGGGCTTACGGACACTGAAGCTTTCTTT	CASSLGWGLTDTEAFF
TRBD1	many	TRBJ2-1	TRBV6-1	TGTGCCAGCAGGACCGGGACAGGGGGCTATGAGCAGTTCTTC	CASRTGTGGYEQFF
TRBD1	many	TRBJ1-4	TRBV28	TGTGCCAGCAGTTTATGGCAGGGGGATGAAAAACTGTTTTTT	CASSLWQGDEKLFF
TRBD2	.	TRBJ2-2	TRBV6-1	TGTGCCAGCAAGATTCCGGGACTAAACACCGGGGAGCTGTTTTTT	CASKIPGLNTGELFF
.	few	TRBJ1-1	TRBV5-6	TGTGCCAGCAGCCCTGGAGCAGTAAACACTGAAGCTTTCTTT	CASSPGAVNTEAFF
.	many	TRBJ2-7	TRBV7-2	TGTGCCAGCAGCCATAGAACAGGTCCTAGCTCCTACGAGCAGTACTTC	CASSHRTGPSSYEQYF
TRBD1	few	TRBJ1-5	TRBV4-3	TGCGCCAGCAGCCAAGATGGGACAGGGAACAATCAGCCCCAGCATTTT	CASSQDGTGNNQPQHF
.	few	TRBJ1-5	TRBV20-1	TGCAGTGCTAGAGAATCCCTTTCTACTTATAGCAATCAGCCCCAGCATTTT	CSARESLSTYSNQPQHF
.	.	TRBJ2-2	TRBV12-5	TGTGCTAGTGGTTTTTTTACTAGATCTGGGGAGCTGTTTTTT	CASGFFTRSGELFF
TRBD1	.	TRBJ1-2	TRBV12-3/TRBV12-4	TGTGCCAGCAGCCTGGGACAGGGAAAGTCTGGCTACACCTTC	CASSLGQGKSGYTF
TRBD1	many	TRBJ2-7	TRBV13	TGTGCCAGCAGCTTGGGACAGGAAATTTCCTACGAGCAGTACTTC	CASSLGQEISYEQYF
TRBD1	many	TRBJ2-3	TRBV28	TGTGCCAGCAGTTTGGACAGGGTAACAGATACGCAGTATTTT	CASSLDRVTDTQYF
.	many	TRBJ2-1	TRBV2	TGTGCCAGCAGGGCGGACAGCCGAGGCGAGCAGTTCTTC	CASRADSRGEQFF
TRBD1	.	TRBJ2-1	TRBV29-1	TGCAGCGTCCGACAGGGGCCAAGGTACAATGAGCAGTTCTTC	CSVRQGPRYNEQFF
.	many	TRBJ2-1	TRBV27	TGTGCCAGCAGTCCCCGGGGTCCCGGGGTTGAGCAGTTCTTC	CASSPRGPGVEQFF